The TCR beta chain under discussion was sequenced for a study of long-term antiretroviral therapy in people with HIV. At survey level, the immunoSEQ assay was run in its v3.0 version. Assay used: immunoSEQ multiplex PCR; TCRdb lists only in-frame clones, some missing. The sample contains over 20,000 clones, about 83% of which appear only once. The germline V gene encodes CDR1 LNHNV and CDR2 YYDKDF (reference sequence). CDR3 length: 13 amino acids. Trimming removed 0 bases at V and 13 bases at J, with 10 bases between. Sequenced here: unsorted PBMCs, sampled 3 years after starting antiretroviral therapy. The source is a man aged 18 to 30 with HIV. The V gene is TRBV15, the J gene TRBJ1-6; D may be TRBD1 (5 bases). The CDR3 loop is CATSRENGAPLHF. The CDR3 DNA reads TGTGCCACCAGCAGAGAAAACGGGGCGCCCCTCCACTTT. The full variable domain, completed using reference TRBV15 and TRBJ1-6, is DAMVIQNPRYQVTQFGKPVTLSCSQTLNHNVMYWYQQKSSQAPKLLFHYYDKDFNNEADTPDNFQSRRPNTSFCFLDIRSPGLGDTAMYLCATSRENGAPLHFGNGTRLTVT.